This T cell receptor (beta chain) is from a study of shared clonotypes between healthy human individuals (dated by TCRdb to the early 2020s). Study-level background: Three men and a couple of women, aged 18 to 49 years, made up the cohort. For each donor, CD4 naive and CD4 memory were each run on three plates, CD8 naive on two plates, and CD8 memory on one plate. Blood TCR repertoires of about 5 healthy adults were deeply sequenced to estimate repertoire size and the extent of clonotype sharing between individuals. To increase sequencing depth and limit assay-specific biases, TCR repertoire library preparation and sequencing were carried out by different laboratories using diverse techniques. Per donor, leukapheresis produced somewhere between about 0.9 and 9.5 billion PBMCs.

Study-wide conclusions, independent of this receptor: The genetic and exposure-history diversity represented was limited by the small number of donors. About 5% of naive CD4, roughly 3.6% of naive CD8, roughly 2.4% of memory CD4, and less than 0.45% of memory CD8 clonotypes were shared across several donors. Incomplete sequencing was indicated by rarefaction of sorted-subset datasets, despite the large sequencing depth. Only blood was sampled, and tissue TCR repertoires likely differ from those in blood. Naive subsets generally had larger estimated clonotype richness than memory subsets did. Higher generation probabilities were observed for clonotypes shared by all four sorted-subset donors than for non-shared clonotypes. Pairwise subsampling indicated that sequencing depth was expected to affect the degree of clonotype sharing among donors.

Healthy HIV-negative adults with no recently reported acute infections or vaccinations were included as donors. Every donor was a Caucasian adult residing in Nashville, Tennessee, USA. CD4+ T cells were enriched by magnetic negative selection, after which naive cells were positively selected on CD45RA and the negative fraction was taken as the memory subset. Blood was collected by leukapheresis, and PBMCs were isolated by Ficoll-Histopaque density gradient centrifugation and then cryopreserved in liquid nitrogen vapor phase. Purity and quantity of every magnetically sorted T cell population were checked by analytical flow cytometry. Genomic DNA was isolated from every sorted fraction and measured by UV absorbance on a Nanodrop 2000c. TCR CDR3 regions were amplified from genomic DNA by multiplex PCR using the deep immunoSEQ assay. Genomic DNA extracted from each cell subset was distributed evenly over all wells of several immunoSEQ 96-well plates, and each plate served as one replicate. For sorted subsets, about 200 ng genomic DNA, equal to 25,000 to 35,000 T cell genomes, was loaded into each replicate PCR. The purified libraries were quantified using a Qubit 3.0 fluorometer, sized with a Bioanalyzer 2100, and then quantified again using the KAPA Library Quantification kit. Every immunoSEQ 96-well plate was sequenced on a dedicated single-read 150-cycle Illumina NextSeq 550 flow cell. In the paper's pipeline: The immunoSEQ output contained only junctional sequences without quality scores, so filtering could not match that applied to full-length reads. Sequences were annotated with PyIR, a Python wrapper for IgBLAST v1.9, using IMGT germline references to assign V/J genes and CDR3. Reads were filtered out if the reads had weak V/J assignments (E-value above 1e-6), no CDR3, stop codons, out-of-frame junctions, or ambiguous translated residues. V3J clonotypes were defined as sequences sharing an identical inferred V gene, J gene, and CDR3 amino acid sequence. To compute the percentage overlap between repertoires, the number of shared unique clonotypes was divided by the size of the smaller repertoire. Repertoire richness was assessed with RTK rarefaction, the Chao1 estimator, and Recon v2.1 estimates of unobserved clonotypes. Generation probabilities were computed with OLGA for all TCRbeta clonotypes obtained by the gDNA method from a handful of donors. Sourced from immuneACCESS, this table was stored by TCRdb with only in-frame sequences that have V and J called. A share of the clones is absent; for the studies checked, an unresolved V gene accounts for under half, and the remainder has no known explanation. V, J and clone size reflect that table, while D and trimming were determined from the DNA. The sample profile shows approximately 940,000 clones; over 60% of them were found once. Of the sample, approximately 1.5% is held by the ten largest clones.

As concerns this clone: The antigen this receptor binds is unknown. No base-level quality is on record; no much larger clone is a single base apart.

Its CDR3 holds 16 amino acids, cysteine through phenylalanine. The retained sequence is limited to the CDR3, 48 bases, with the frame set at the first base. At the junction V is shortened by 0 bases and J by 4 bases, with 13 bases in between. Taken from the germline V gene, the CDR1 and CDR2 loops are KGHSH and LQKENI. The sample was memory CD4+ T cells sorted from blood. Sample cell subset or site, as interpreted from the label and publication: CD45RA-negative fraction. This clonotype was obtained from a man aged 18 to 30 in good health. Here the chain combines TRBV18 and TRBJ2-4; a tentative D call is TRBD2 (6 bases match). The nucleotide sequence is TGTGCCAGCTCACCACCGGGACTGACGTTTAAAAACATTCAGTACTTC. It specifies CASSPPGLTFKNIQYF.